Reported below is one TCR beta chain. This CDR3 spans 15 amino acids. Germline CDR1 reads KGHDR; CDR2 reads SFDVKD. V gave up 10 bases and J gave up 1 base, with 16 bases separating them. The sample originates from a study of blood T cell repertoires in COVID-19. Clones were read by immunoSEQ multiplex PCR, and TCRdb kept only the in-frame ones, dropping some. The data contain around 140,000 clones, 77% of them singletons. V and J are TRBV24-1 and TRBJ1-5; D may be TRBD1 (5 bases). Specimen: peripheral blood. The clonotype was recovered from a woman between 50 and 59 years old with active or convalescent COVID-19. The CDR3 protein is CATSTATMSNQPQHF. For the CDR3, the DNA is TGTGCCACTTCGACAGCCACTATGAGCAATCAGCCCCAGCATTTT.